This T cell receptor beta chain was documented in a study of T cell responses to AZD1222 COVID-19 vaccine. Data came from immunoSEQ multiplex PCR; TCRdb stores just in-frame clones and leaves some out. The table records approximately 100,000 clones, 75% to 90% of them present only once. The CDR3 has 12 residues. Losses at the gene ends were 6 bases for V and 10 bases for J; bases not matched to a gene: 5. Germline-derived CDR1 and CDR2 are ENHRY and SYGVKD. The chain has TRBV10-3 and TRBJ2-1, with 8 bases matching TRBD1. The origin of this receptor is an adult in good health. Sequenced here: peripheral blood, sampled on day 0 of AZD1222 vaccination. The DNA of the CDR3 is TGTGCCATCAGGGCGGACAGGGCGGAGCAGTTCTTC. This gives the protein CAIRADRAEQFF.